The present T cell receptor (beta chain) was sequenced within a study of T cells in Graves' hyperthyroidism and ophthalmopathy. Study conclusions and caveats: Ophthalmopathy and stable hyperthyroidism were separated by a 13 V-J model. Ophthalmopathy was predicted by the model a median of roughly 6.6 months ahead of onset.

Researchers took RNA transcripts and amplified the TCR beta CDR3 regions from them. The HTBI primer set drove a first-round RT-PCR of the TCR CDR3. TCRdb re-called the multiplex PCR reads through MiXCR, storing one row per CDR3 protein. Of hundreds of thousands of distinct CDR3 sequences listed, approximately 23% are singletons. Only one count was recorded for this clonotype. The antigen is not known. One junction end disagrees with the germline gene, perhaps due to a read error. Germline V gene data show CDR1 as SGHTA and CDR2 as FQGTGA. There are 12 residues in the CDR3. The gene calls are TRBV7-3 and TRBJ2-7; D may be TRBD1 (6 bases). The origin of this receptor is a man in his thirties or forties with Graves' ophthalmopathy. Sequences were obtained from blood. DNA of the CDR3: TGTGCCAGCAGGGACAGAACCTACAAGCAGTACTTC. It codes for CASRDRTYKQYF. Together with reference TRBV7-3 and TRBJ2-7, the CDR3 gives the full variable domain: GAGVSQTPSNKVTEKGKYVELRCDPISGHTALYWYRQSLGQGPEFLIYFQGTGAADDSGLPNDRFFAVRPEGSVSTLKIQRTERGDSAVYLCASRDRTYKQYFGPGTRLTVT.